What follows describes a single TCR beta chain. Its cognate antigen is unknown. This sample is drawn from a study of CD8+CD57+ T cells in acquired aplastic anemia. Overall study context: The study obtained an average of around 3.4 ug of DNA from sorted CD4+ and CD8+ cells. Findings and caveats of the study: Patients did not significantly differ from controls in CD8+ Simpson's diversity. Overlapping CD8+ CDR3 repertoires of patients and controls contained approximately 28 shared sequences.

Genomic DNA, serving as template, underwent TCR beta VDJ and CDR3 profiling. TCRdb analysed the reads with MiXCR anew, one entry per CDR3 protein. This sample carries about 180,000 distinct CDR3 sequences, almost 50% of them seen once, and the ten largest clones take 10% to 15%. All patients picked for sequencing had shown, by flow cytometry, an expansion of CD8+CD57+ cells. By the time of blood sampling, patients had still received no therapy. This clonotype originated in a human donor with aplastic anemia. The sample consisted of sorted CD4+, CD8+, or CD8+CD57+ T cells (not recorded which) from PBMCs.

The DNA for the CDR3 is TGTGCCAGCAGCCAAGCTGGGGGGGTGGGCGAGCAGTACTTC. This sequence encodes CASSQAGGVGEQYF. This sequence joins TRBV25-1 and TRBJ2-7; 7 bases fit TRBD2. This CDR3 comprises 14 residues. The J segment lost 6 bases and the V segment lost 6 bases, leaving 11 bases of the junction unmatched. Germline CDR1 is MGHDK and CDR2 is SYGVNS.